The clone carrying this T cell receptor beta chain was picked up a small number of times. What it binds is not known. The junction differs from germline at one of its ends, possibly a read error. The data were produced by immunoSEQ multiplex PCR, yet TCRdb's version contains in-frame clones alone and is incomplete. Among fewer than 8,000 clones listed, 36% were seen once. The sample originates from a study of siplizumab effects on memory and regulatory T cells. Whole-study results and caveats: Proliferating siplizumab-culture Tregs lacked confirmation of suppressive function.

CDR3 length: 13 residues. CDR1 and CDR2 from the germline V gene are LGHNA and YNFKEQ. The mixed lymphocyte reaction cells underwent coculture at 37°C for less than 7 days. The source material was CFSE-low (dividing) CD8+ T cells sorted from an allogeneic mixed lymphocyte reaction. The sequence was collected from a human donor in good health; the cells came from an allogeneic mixed lymphocyte reaction. J is TRBJ2-1 and V is TRBV4-2; perhaps TRBD2 as D (6 bases). The CDR3 region is CASSPILPGEQFF. For the CDR3, the DNA is TGTGCCAGCAGCCCGATCCTACCGGGGGAGCAATTCTTC.